This section outlines one T cell receptor beta chain sequence together with its context. It lacks a known antigen. No much larger clone exists at a distance of one base, and base qualities are not known. The CDR3 has 18 amino acids, counting the end cysteine and phenylalanine. Of all the DNA, just the CDR3 is kept, 54 bases in frame from base 1. The germline V end is reduced by 5 bases and the J end by 8 bases; junction bases left unmatched: 24. CDR1 and CDR2, per the germline V gene (reference sequence), are SGHNT and YYREEE. TCRbeta CDR3 regions were amplified from genomic DNA using the immunoSEQ Assay, a bias-controlled multiplex PCR. The study's own analysis went as follows. Nucleated cell counts per sample were estimated from amplification of reference gene primers within the assay. To quantify the absolute abundance of each unique TCRbeta CDR3 rearrangement, sequence reads were collapsed and filtered. For each sample, productive Simpson clonality was calculated as the square root of Simpson's diversity index over productive rearrangements. The table comes from immuneACCESS by way of TCRdb, which keeps in-frame sequences with V and J called. Part of the clones is missing from these tables; in studies checked, under half for an unresolved V gene and the rest for unknown reasons. That table supplies the V and J calls and clone size; D and trimming were determined from the DNA. This sample has around 230,000 clones in its table, and roughly 89% of those were observed once. The top ten clonotypes cover about 4% of the sample.

This entry comes from a study of blood T cell repertoires in COVID-19 (dated by TCRdb to about 2020). About the study as a whole: The collaborator samples originated in the United States, Italy and Spain and spanned the acute and convalescent phases of COVID-19. The material from the prospective study consisted of cDNA or gDNA derived from T cells, B-cell-depleted T cells, or PBMCs. The dataset comprised deeply sampled blood TCRbeta repertoires from subjects exposed to, actively infected with, or recovered from COVID-19. The repertoires were released in a freely available public database intended as a resource for research on the immune response to SARS-CoV-2. The samples were drawn from two sources: the first 160 participants of the ongoing ImmuneRACE study, and approximately 1,300 subjects contributed by 6 global collaborators. The sample metadata nearly always contained a de-identified subject ID, COVID-19 status, age in years and sex. Where HLA class I and class II types were available, the types were taken from metadata supplied by the sample provider, not from assay-based typing. The investigation overall reported the following: The amount of clinical and demographic metadata varied by source and participant and was provided uncurated.

Participants in the prospective study were aged about 18 to 95 years, lived in approximately 26 United States geographic areas, and enrolled through a virtual design. Cohort assignment in the prospective study relied on participant-reported clinical history from a screening survey and a study questionnaire. Each participant in the prospective study had whole blood, serum and a nasopharyngeal or oropharyngeal swab collected by mobile phlebotomists. Over a roughly 2-month period, participants in the prospective study had the option of providing additional blood draws and questionnaires. Blood samples from the prospective study were shipped frozen or at room temperature prior to DNA extraction.

Source material: PBMCs or T cells enriched from blood (not recorded which). Recombination connected TRBV5-4 to TRBJ1-2, with TRBD1 identical over 7 junction bases. The sequence was obtained from a woman aged 40 to 50 with acute COVID-19. In nucleotide form, the sequence is TGTGCCAGCAGTCCTACCCCCGCGACAGGGCCAGAGGGATGGGGCTACACCTTC. Its amino acids are CASSPTPATGPEGWGYTF. With all but the CDR3 taken from the reference TRBV5-4 and TRBJ1-2 genes, the full variable domain is: ETGVTQSPTHLIKTRGQQVTLRCSSQSGHNTVSWYQQALGQGPQFIFQYYREEENGRGNFPPRFSGLQFPNYSSELNVNALELDDSALYLCASSPTPATGPEGWGYTFGSGTRLTVV.